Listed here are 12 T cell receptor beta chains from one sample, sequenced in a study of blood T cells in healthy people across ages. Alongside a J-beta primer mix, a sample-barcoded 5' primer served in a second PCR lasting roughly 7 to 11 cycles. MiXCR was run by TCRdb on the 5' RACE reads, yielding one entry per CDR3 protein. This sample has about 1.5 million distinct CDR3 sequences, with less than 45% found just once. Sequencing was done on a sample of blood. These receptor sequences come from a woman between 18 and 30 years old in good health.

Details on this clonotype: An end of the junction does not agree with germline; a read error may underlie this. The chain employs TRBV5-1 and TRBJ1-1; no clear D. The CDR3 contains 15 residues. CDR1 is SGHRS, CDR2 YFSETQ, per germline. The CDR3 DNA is TGCGCCAGCAGCTTGGGCCGGACGGAAAACACTGGAGCTTTCTTT. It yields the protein CASSLGRTENTGAFF.

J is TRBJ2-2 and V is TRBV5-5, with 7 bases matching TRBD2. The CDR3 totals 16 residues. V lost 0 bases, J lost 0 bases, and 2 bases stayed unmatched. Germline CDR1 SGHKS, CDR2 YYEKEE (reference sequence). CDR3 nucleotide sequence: TGTGCCAGCAGCTTGGAACTAGCGACGAACACCGGGGAGCTGTTTTTT. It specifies CASSLELATNTGELFF.

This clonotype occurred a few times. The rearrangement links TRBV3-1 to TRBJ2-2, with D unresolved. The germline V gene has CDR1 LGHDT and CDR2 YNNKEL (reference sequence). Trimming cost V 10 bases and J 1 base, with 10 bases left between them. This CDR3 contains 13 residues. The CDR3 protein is CATQTENTGELFF. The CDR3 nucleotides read TGTGCCACCCAAACGGAGAACACCGGGGAGCTGTTTTTT.

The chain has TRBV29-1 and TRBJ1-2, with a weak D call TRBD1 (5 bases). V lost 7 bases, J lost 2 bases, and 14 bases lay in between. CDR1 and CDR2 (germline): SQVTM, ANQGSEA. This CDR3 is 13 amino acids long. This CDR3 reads CSGLGPENYGYTF. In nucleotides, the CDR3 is TGCAGCGGTCTGGGACCAGAGAACTATGGCTACACCTTC.

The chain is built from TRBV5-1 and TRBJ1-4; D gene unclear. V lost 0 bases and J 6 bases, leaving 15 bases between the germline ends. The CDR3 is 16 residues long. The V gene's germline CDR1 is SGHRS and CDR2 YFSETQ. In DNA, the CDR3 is TGCGCCAGCAGCTTGGTGGGCACAAGAGGAGATGAAAAACTGTTTTTT. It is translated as CASSLVGTRGDEKLFF.

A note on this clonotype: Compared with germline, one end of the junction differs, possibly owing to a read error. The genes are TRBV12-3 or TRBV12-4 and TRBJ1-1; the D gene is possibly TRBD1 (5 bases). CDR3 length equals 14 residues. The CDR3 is CASSLGDWSTEAFF. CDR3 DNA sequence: TGTGCTAGCAGTTTGGGGGATTGGAGCACTGAAGCTTTCTTT.

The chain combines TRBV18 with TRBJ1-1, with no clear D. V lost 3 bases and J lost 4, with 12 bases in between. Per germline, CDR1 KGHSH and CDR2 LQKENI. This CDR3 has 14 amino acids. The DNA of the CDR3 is TGTGCCAGCTCACCTAACCCTGCGGTCACTGAAGCTTTCTTT. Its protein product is CASSPNPAVTEAFF.

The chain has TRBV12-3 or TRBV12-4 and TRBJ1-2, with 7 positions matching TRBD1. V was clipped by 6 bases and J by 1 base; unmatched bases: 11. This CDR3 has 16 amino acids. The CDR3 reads CASSPKTGRVNYGYTF. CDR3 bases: TGTGCCAGCAGCCCAAAGACAGGGCGAGTTAACTATGGCTACACCTTC.

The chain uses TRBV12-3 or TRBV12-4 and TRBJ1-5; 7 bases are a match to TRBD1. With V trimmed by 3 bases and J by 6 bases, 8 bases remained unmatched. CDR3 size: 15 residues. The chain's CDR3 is CASSFSTGSIQPQHF. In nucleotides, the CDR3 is TGTGCCAGCAGTTTTTCGACAGGGTCTATTCAGCCCCAGCATTTT.

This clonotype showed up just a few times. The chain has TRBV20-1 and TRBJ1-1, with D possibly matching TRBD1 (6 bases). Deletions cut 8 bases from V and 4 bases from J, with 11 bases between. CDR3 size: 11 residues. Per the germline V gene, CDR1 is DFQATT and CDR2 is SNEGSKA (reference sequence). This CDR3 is CSTTGRTEAFF. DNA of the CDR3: TGCAGTACAACAGGGCGCACTGAAGCTTTCTTT.

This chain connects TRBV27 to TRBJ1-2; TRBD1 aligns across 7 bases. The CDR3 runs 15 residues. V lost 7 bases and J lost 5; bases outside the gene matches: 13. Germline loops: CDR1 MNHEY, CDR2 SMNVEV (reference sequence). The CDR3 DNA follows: TGTGCCAGCATGAGACAGGGCAATCGGGGGTATGGCTACACCTTC. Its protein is CASMRQGNRGYGYTF.

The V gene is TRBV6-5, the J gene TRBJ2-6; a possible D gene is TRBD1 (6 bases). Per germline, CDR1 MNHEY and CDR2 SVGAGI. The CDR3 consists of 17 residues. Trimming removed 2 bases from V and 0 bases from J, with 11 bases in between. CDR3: CASSYGTGISGANVLTF. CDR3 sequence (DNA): TGTGCCAGCAGTTACGGAACAGGGATCTCTGGGGCCAACGTCCTGACTTTC.